This entry concerns a single T cell receptor (beta chain). Per the study methods: Using reference gene primer amplification, nucleated cell counts were estimated. Sequencing was performed with immunoSEQ multiplex PCR; in TCRdb, only in-frame clones are kept and a portion is missing. The V and J calls and the clone size are those of that table, but D and trimming were determined from the DNA. The profile shows around 230,000 clones, around 83% of them singletons. After removal of 8 bases from V and 6 bases from J, the junction contained 7 bases not matched to a gene. Germline CDR1 is SNHLY and CDR2 is FYNNEI. The CDR3 has 13 amino acids. This entry belongs to a study of blood T cell repertoires in COVID-19. Whole-study context: Samples came from the United States, Italy and Spain, spanning acute and convalescent COVID-19.

Sequencing input: peripheral blood. The source of this sequence is a woman aged 55 to 70 with active or convalescent COVID-19. The V gene is TRBV2, the J gene TRBJ2-7, with TRBD2 matching over 10 bases. DNA of the CDR3: TGTGCCAGCCGCAAATCTAGCGGGGGCGAGCAGTACTTC. Encoded protein: CASRKSSGGEQYF.